These 29 T cell receptor beta chains originate from one sample sequenced in a study of cytomegalovirus exposure and HLA in healthy donors. Repertoires were generated with immunoSEQ multiplex PCR, while TCRdb's copy carries only in-frame clones and drops some. The sample consists of about 200,000 clones, approximately 82% of them appearing once. The sample was PBMCs. These receptors were obtained from a woman younger than 30 in good health and CMV-seronegative.

The CDR3: CASSETRGGDGYTF. For the CDR3, the DNA is TGTGCCAGCAGTGAAACAAGGGGGGGAGATGGCTACACCTTC. The chain is built from TRBV2 and TRBJ1-2; D is possibly TRBD1 (6 bases). Germline V gene lookup returns CDR1 SNHLY and CDR2 FYNNEI. V shed 2 bases and J shed 6 bases, with 13 bases lying between them. The CDR3 consists of 14 residues.

J is TRBJ2-1 and V is TRBV18; 13 bases agree with TRBD2. The germline gives CDR1 KGHSH, CDR2 LQKENI. With V trimmed by 6 bases and J by 3 bases, 8 bases remained unmatched. This CDR3 spans 17 amino acids. The CDR3 here is CASSSGLAGDRYNEQFF. In DNA, the CDR3 is TGTGCCAGCTCCTCCGGACTAGCGGGAGATCGCTACAATGAGCAGTTCTTC.

The chain couples TRBV28 to TRBJ1-1; tentatively, D is TRBD1 (5 bases). Deletions cut 10 bases from V and 4 bases from J, with 22 bases between. CDR1 and CDR2 (germline): MDHEN, SYDVKM. CDR3 length: 15 amino acids. The CDR3 coding sequence is TGTGCCACCGAGACACCCACCCCGACAGTCACTGAAGCTTTCTTT. Translation gives CATETPTPTVTEAFF.

This clone was seen a handful of times. J is TRBJ1-2 and V is TRBV10-2, with D unresolved. CDR1 and CDR2 (germline): WSHSY, SAAADI. V was clipped by 3 bases and J by 3 bases, with 8 bases between them. This CDR3 region has 13 residues. The CDR3 protein is CASSDTRDYGYTF. In DNA, the CDR3 is TGCGCCAGCAGTGATACGAGGGACTATGGCTACACCTTC.

V usage is TRBV25-1 and J usage is TRBJ1-1; possibly TRBD1 for D (6 bases). The CDR3 runs 15 residues. The V gene's germline CDR1 is MGHDK and CDR2 SYGVNS. The V gene lost 3 bases and the J gene lost 3 bases, with 14 bases spanning the gap. The chain's CDR3 is CASSDLGQPYTEAFF. Written as DNA, the CDR3 is TGTGCCAGCAGTGACCTCGGACAGCCCTACACTGAAGCTTTCTTT.

The V call is TRBV5-6, the J call TRBJ1-2, with 7 bases that match TRBD1. The CDR3 totals 13 residues. The germline gives CDR1 SGHDT, CDR2 YYEEEE. The V segment lost 4 bases and the J segment 4 bases; nucleotides outside the gene matches: 4. The CDR3 DNA is TGTGCCAGCAGCGCCACAGGGGCCTATGGCTACACCTTC. Its protein product is CASSATGAYGYTF. Filled out from reference TRBV5-6 and TRBJ1-2, the complete variable domain reads DAGVTQSPTHLIKTRGQQVTLRCSPKSGHDTVSWYQQALGQGPQFIFQYYEEEERQRGNFPDRFSGHQFPNYSSELNVNALLLGDSALYLCASSATGAYGYTFGSGTRLTVV.

V is TRBV2 and J is TRBJ1-1; no definite D call. This CDR3 spans 14 amino acids. The V end was cut by 4 bases, the J end by 2 bases, with 11 bases between. Germline CDR1 and CDR2: SNHLY and FYNNEI. In DNA, the CDR3 is TGTGCCAGCAGTGGACCCACAGTTAACACTGAAGCTTTCTTT. This translates into CASSGPTVNTEAFF.

The V and J genes are TRBV9 and TRBJ2-5; perhaps TRBD1 as D (6 bases). Germline V gene sequence: CDR1 SGDLS, CDR2 YYNGEE. This CDR3 comprises 15 residues. Trimming removed 3 bases at V and 5 bases at J, with 17 bases between. The DNA of the CDR3 is TGTGCCAGCAGCGGCGGACAGTCCTTGGTCGAGACCCAGTACTTC. Its protein is CASSGGQSLVETQYF.

The chain has TRBV6-6 and TRBJ1-1, with D possibly TRBD1 on 6 matching bases. Trimming took 11 bases from V and 12 from J, leaving 22 bases between them. The CDR3 loop spans 12 amino acids. In germline, CDR1 is MNHNY, CDR2 SVGAGI (reference sequence). The CDR3 DNA reads as TGTGCCGCCCGGGGGGCAAATTTACCGTCTTTCTTT. Protein sequence: CAARGANLPSFF.

The V call is TRBV29-1, the J call TRBJ1-1, with D tentatively TRBD1 (6 bases). The CDR3 length is 14 residues. Trimming removed 8 bases from V and 1 base from J, with 17 bases in between. Germline V gene lookup returns CDR1 SQVTM and CDR2 ANQGSEA. CDR3 nucleotides: TGCAGCTCCACGAGGGACACAAAGAACACTGAAGCTTTCTTT. Translating it yields CSSTRDTKNTEAFF. Combining the CDR3 with reference TRBV29-1 and TRBJ1-1 gives the whole variable domain SAVISQKPSRDICQRGTSLTIQCQVDSQVTMMFWYRQQPGQSLTLIATANQGSEATYESGFVIDKFPISRPNLTFSTLTVSNMSPEDSSIYLCSSTRDTKNTEAFFGQGTRLTVV.

This chain connects TRBV7-9 to TRBJ2-2; the match to TRBD1 covers 8 bases. Germline assignment: CDR1 SEHNR and CDR2 FQNEAQ (reference sequence). The CDR3 totals 16 residues. Trimming cost V 4 bases and J 4 bases; bases outside gene matches: 8. CDR3 loop: CASSSGTGAITGELFF. The CDR3 nucleotides are TGTGCCAGCAGCTCCGGGACAGGAGCGATCACCGGGGAGCTGTTTTTT.

This CDR3 reads CAWKGDGYTF. The CDR3 nucleotides are TGTGCCTGGAAGGGGGACGGCTACACCTTC. The rearrangement joins TRBV30 to TRBJ1-2, with D perhaps TRBD1 (6 bases). The CDR3 contains 10 residues. Germline CDR1 and CDR2: GTSNPN and SVGIG (reference sequence). V was shortened by 4 bases and J by 8 bases, with 8 bases between the two germline ends.

This chain uses TRBV5-1 with TRBJ2-2; D is ambiguous. The germline V gene encodes CDR1 SGHRS and CDR2 YFSETQ. With 0 bases removed from V and 7 bases from J, the gap between germline ends came to 7 bases. The CDR3 extends over 13 amino acids. CDR3 region: CASSLVASGELFF. The CDR3 bases are TGCGCCAGCAGCTTGGTGGCCAGCGGGGAGCTGTTTTTT. The full variable domain, its missing parts supplied by reference TRBV5-1 and TRBJ2-2, is KAGVTQTPRYLIKTRGQQVTLSCSPISGHRSVSWYQQTPGQGLQFLFEYFSETQRNKGNFPGRFSGRQFSNSRSEMNVSTLELGDSALYLCASSLVASGELFFGEGSRLTVL.

This sequence joins TRBV30 and TRBJ1-5; possible D gene TRBD1, 6 bases. V lost 4 bases and J lost 3, with 13 bases in between. This CDR3 comprises 14 residues. Germline V gene lookup returns CDR1 GTSNPN and CDR2 SVGIG (reference sequence). Written as DNA, the CDR3 is TGTGCCTGGAATACCGGACAGCACAATCAGCCCCAGCATTTT. This codes for CAWNTGQHNQPQHF.

The rearrangement joins TRBV6-5 to TRBJ1-3, with 9 bases lining up with TRBD1. The junction had 2 bases not matched to a gene; V was cut back by 4 bases and J by 4 bases. This CDR3 has 14 amino acids. Per germline, CDR1 MNHEY and CDR2 SVGAGI. The CDR3 reads CASSSTGGGNTIYF. The CDR3 DNA follows: TGTGCCAGCAGTTCCACAGGGGGCGGAAACACCATATATTTT.

The chain uses TRBV7-9 and TRBJ1-1, with 7 bases fitting TRBD1. The V and J ends lost 6 bases and 4 bases, in that order; junction bases with no gene match: 5. The CDR3 loop spans 13 amino acids. Germline V CDR1 and CDR2: SEHNR, FQNEAQ (reference sequence). The CDR3, as DNA: TGTGCCAGCAGTCAAGACAGGGCCACTGAAGCTTTCTTT. Its protein is CASSQDRATEAFF.

Only a few counts were recorded for this clone. The chain joins TRBV2 to TRBJ1-1; 7 positions agree with TRBD1. V lost 7 bases and J lost 1; bases outside the gene matches: 3. The germline gives CDR1 SNHLY, CDR2 FYNNEI. CDR3 length: 13 amino acids. The CDR3, as DNA: TGTGCCAGCATGGGACAGCCGAACACTGAAGCTTTCTTT. It encodes CASMGQPNTEAFF.

V gene TRBV6-5 combines with J gene TRBJ2-3; unclear D gene. Trimming pared 0 bases from V and 4 bases from J, leaving 8 bases between. Germline CDR1 is MNHEY and CDR2 is SVGAGI. The CDR3 runs to 14 residues. CDR3 amino acids: CASSYSIGPDTQYF. Written as DNA, the CDR3 is TGTGCCAGCAGTTACTCGATAGGGCCAGATACGCAGTATTTT.

The table lists this clone with a count of one. This chain joins TRBV7-8 and TRBJ2-1, with TRBD2 as a possible D gene (7 bases). V lost 0 bases to trimming and J lost 7 bases, with 19 bases between them. CDR1 SGHVS and CDR2 FQNEAQ come from the germline V gene. The CDR3 has 17 residues. The chain's CDR3 is CASSLAQGRDTSNEQFF. The CDR3 DNA follows: TGTGCCAGCAGCTTAGCGCAGGGGAGGGACACCTCGAATGAGCAGTTCTTC.

This clone showed up just a few times. The chain uses TRBV5-1 and TRBJ1-5; D is unresolved. The CDR3 is made up of 19 amino acids. Germline V gives CDR1 SGHRS, CDR2 YFSETQ. The germline V and J ends were trimmed by 3 bases and 1 base, with 23 bases remaining between them. The CDR3: CASSSGSSGSRISNQPQHF. CDR3 in DNA: TGCGCCAGCAGCTCGGGATCCTCCGGGTCCCGAATAAGCAATCAGCCCCAGCATTTT.

The chain's CDR3 is CASSLGGTYNEQFF. The CDR3 DNA is TGTGCCAGCAGCTTAGGGGGGACCTACAATGAGCAGTTCTTC. The genes are TRBV11-3 and TRBJ2-1, with D possibly called TRBD1 or TRBD2 (5 bases each). V was shortened by 1 base and J by 2 bases, with 6 bases between the two germline ends. This CDR3 has 14 amino acids. Germline loops: CDR1 SGHNT, CDR2 YENEEA.

In this sample, this clone turned up once. The rearrangement joins TRBV18 to TRBJ1-1; 12 positions match TRBD1. CDR1 is KGHSH and CDR2 is LQKENI in the germline V gene. After removal of 3 bases from V and 4 bases from J, the junction contained 3 bases not matched to a gene. The length of the CDR3 is 15 residues. CDR3 amino acids: CASSPAGQGATEAFF. CDR3 coding DNA: TGTGCCAGCTCACCCGCGGGACAGGGGGCCACTGAAGCTTTCTTT.

Here the CDR3 reads CASSSIRDFGYTF. The CDR3 region has the DNA TGTGCCAGCAGCTCGATACGGGACTTTGGCTACACCTTC. The chain couples TRBV5-4 to TRBJ1-2; possibly TRBD1 for D (5 bases). The CDR3 sequence is 13 residues long. Germline CDR1 SGHNT, CDR2 YYREEE (reference sequence). Trimming shortened V by 3 bases and J by 7 bases, and 13 bases separated the two germline ends.

The chain joins TRBV5-1 to TRBJ2-5; 9 positions agree with TRBD1. The ends lost 3 bases at V and 3 bases at J; junction bases unmatched: 6. Per germline, CDR1 SGHRS and CDR2 YFSETQ. There are 15 residues in the CDR3. CDR3 coding DNA: TGCGCCAGCAGCTCAGGGACAGGGACTGAAGAGACCCAGTACTTC. It yields the protein CASSSGTGTEETQYF.

Comments on this clone: At one end, the junction sequence differs from germline, possibly due to a read error. The genes are TRBV13 and TRBJ1-1; D gene ambiguous. The CDR3 consists of 17 residues. Germline V gene lookup returns CDR1 PRHDT and CDR2 FYEKMQ (reference sequence). CDR3 sequence: CASSSTLNSAVKTEAFF. CDR3 nucleotide sequence: TGTGCCAGCAGCTCAACCCTTAACTCGGCCGTGAAGACTGAAGCTTTCTTT.

V usage is TRBV4-1 and J usage is TRBJ2-2; TRBD1 might be the D (5 bases). Germline V gene data show CDR1 as MGHRA and CDR2 as YSYEKL. The CDR3 totals 17 residues. Deletions cut 0 bases from V and 5 bases from J, with 16 bases between. This CDR3 is CASSQDLARTLTGELFF. The CDR3, as DNA: TGCGCCAGCAGCCAAGATCTTGCCAGGACACTTACCGGGGAGCTGTTTTTT.

The chain couples TRBV5-1 to TRBJ2-3; 8 bases fit TRBD1. Germline CDR1 is SGHRS and CDR2 is YFSETQ. Germline trimming cut 3 bases from V and 4 bases from J; bases unmatched to any gene: 4. This CDR3 spans 14 amino acids. The CDR3 protein is CASSSGTGPDTQYF. The CDR3 bases are TGCGCCAGCAGCTCAGGGACAGGTCCAGATACGCAGTATTTT.

The genes are TRBV6-6 and TRBJ1-2; 9 bases are a match to TRBD1. Germline CDR1 and CDR2: MNHNY and SVGAGI (reference sequence). J gave up 10 bases and V 2 bases, and 11 bases lay outside the gene matches. The CDR3 consists of 15 residues. Here the CDR3 DNA reads TGTGCCAGCAGTTACGGGAAGACAGGGGGTGTCAACTACACCTTC. Translating it yields CASSYGKTGGVNYTF.

The rearrangement uses TRBV4-1 and TRBJ1-3; no firm D call. Germline lookup yields CDR1 MGHRA and CDR2 YSYEKL. V dropped 6 bases and J dropped 0 bases, with 18 bases sitting between them. The CDR3 has 17 residues. The CDR3 protein is CASSQKWAPGSGNTIYF. CDR3 sequence (DNA): TGCGCCAGCAGTCAAAAGTGGGCCCCAGGCTCTGGAAACACCATATATTTT.